This T cell receptor (beta chain) appears in the sequencing data of a study of Tregs in tolerant kidney transplant recipients. Assay used: immunoSEQ multiplex PCR; TCRdb lists only in-frame clones, some missing. The data show about 110,000 clones, 90% seen once. The germline V gene has CDR1 SGHNT and CDR2 YYREEE (reference sequence). This CDR3 is built from 15 residues. V shed 4 bases and J 5 bases; nucleotides not matched to a gene: 7. The chain uses TRBV5-4 and TRBJ2-2, with 8 bases lining up with TRBD2. The sequence derives from a human donor who received a combined kidney and bone marrow transplant. The specimen comprised CD4+ T cells from blood, sampled before the transplant. In DNA, the CDR3 is TGTGCCAGCAGCCCCGGGACTAGGTATACCGGGGAGCTGTTTTTT. Translation gives CASSPGTRYTGELFF.